A single TCR beta chain is shown here with its context. Its antigen target is currently unknown. No much larger clone is present one base from it, and per-base qualities are unavailable. The source of the sample is a study of cytomegalovirus exposure and HLA in healthy donors (dated by TCRdb to the late 2010s). As for the study more broadly: In an earlier analysis of under 600 of the donors, 250 to 350 Gb of sequence data and 117 million unique TCR beta sequences from approximately 180 million T cells were reported. An early release that covered about 600 HLA-typed donors contained 300 to 350 gigabases of sequencing data and 70 million to 100 million unique TCR sequences. Of the roughly 390 genotyped donors, over 80% were placed in the genetic ancestry cluster associated with self-reported Caucasian donors. The study aimed to test whether signatures of past pathogen exposure could be identified by cataloging public T cell receptors. The study used immunosequencing to profile the T cell repertoires of several hundred subjects and linked those repertoires to cytomegalovirus serostatus. In addition to the first cohort of 666 subjects, a separate validation cohort of 120 different subjects was used. The study combined high-throughput TCR immunosequencing, statistical association of individual TCRs with disease status, and machine learning to predict cytomegalovirus infection status. A later analysis re-examined previously published TCR beta repertoires from about 670 donors and added high-resolution HLA genotyping to investigate patterns of TCR occurrence. Rather than using new phenotypic data, the later analysis identified candidate immune exposures from TCR beta sequences and from how often those sequences occurred across donors. To decide whether each TCR beta V gene segment behaved as functional or pseudogenic, an earlier analysis of fewer than 750 of the donors relied on high-throughput TCR beta sequencing. Donor age, sex, ethnicity and CMV serostatus were compiled together with the repertoire data. Genome-wide SNP genotypes for about 55% of the roughly 670 donors were used in a later genetic analysis, which treated that subset as a discovery cohort. Every repertoire in the discovery cohort had been generated on one and the same sequencing platform. HLA typing covered class I and class II loci at four-digit resolution. The number of donors typed differed by locus, with roughly 620-630 for A, B, C, DRB1 and DQB1, more than 500 for DQA1, 600 to 610 for DPA1, and under 490 for DPB1. Roughly 5 DR-DQ haplotypes were handled as single units for association and clustering, since linkage in the cohort was strong. Among 300 to 450 genotyped donors of the cohort, an average of around 240,000 unique TCR beta nucleotide sequences were sequenced per donor, roughly 18% of them non-productive. Findings and caveats that apply to the study as a whole: A further reported finding was that TCR beta sequences accurately predicted the HLA-A and HLA-B alleles for most subjects in the first cohort. Some IMGT-functional V segments, including TRBV6-2 and TRBV6-3, could not be told apart with the 87-base-pair reads, so those segments were excluded. In a later analysis, HLA-associated TCR beta chains were found to be more clonally expanded and to have lower generation probabilities than equally common non-associated chains. The earlier analysis of some 540 of the donors excluded approximately 15 rarely observed V segments, including chromosome 9 orphons, because counts were too low. A later genetic analysis reported fewer N-insertions in productive TCRs among donors in an Asian-associated ancestry cluster than the approximately 700-donor mean. Assigning TCR associations to individual alleles was difficult when HLA alleles, especially DR and DQ, strongly co-occurred. In a later analysis, TCR association rates were found to vary across HLA loci, with the most associated TCRs seen for DRB1 alleles and the fewest for HLA-C alleles. The classifier was reported to diagnose cytomegalovirus status with high specificity and sensitivity in both the original cohort and the validation cohort. Linkage disequilibrium might explain the correlated functional status among segregating V segments, but an unknown experimental factor could not be ruled out. Because HLA typing was unavailable for some donors at each locus, only the typed subset was used in association tests. In a later genetic analysis, a missense DCLRE1C variant was associated with V-gene and J-gene trimming of TCR beta chains, and the association was replicated in an independent cohort. In an earlier analysis of some 500 of the donors, most TCR beta V segments were observed in productive rearrangements about 87% or about 30% of the time, broadly matching IMGT annotations. In the study, some 180 TCR beta chains were listed as associated with cytomegalovirus. A cluster of highly shared sequence variants was judged likely to be a technical artifact of the sequencing pipeline. CMV serostatus was the only immune exposure information available for the cohort. In vitro tests confirmed that a few of the cytomegalovirus-associated TCR beta chains recognize cytomegalovirus antigens. According to a later analysis, parvovirus B19, influenza, CMV and Epstein-Barr virus appeared linked to several top co-occurrence clusters. Across donors, most TCR sequences were observed very rarely, whereas some public TCRs were present in many individuals. The authors suggested that the approach could potentially be extended to other disease states and immunological phenotypes. Most CMV-associated TCR beta chains appeared to be HLA-restricted in a later analysis, and the HLA associations seemed to be driven largely by CMV exposure. In this cohort, only TCR beta chains were sequenced, and detectable features were limited by the absence of alpha or paired-chain data. A later analysis associated some 17,000 TCR beta sequences with specific HLA alleles at a false discovery rate of 0.05. Roughly uniform sequencing depth across donors was assumed in presence/absence analyses, although this assumption may not hold.

CDR1 SGHRS and CDR2 YFSETQ are derived from the germline V gene. From its cysteine to its phenylalanine, the CDR3 spans 14 amino acids. Left in the record is the CDR3 DNA by itself, 42 bases read in frame from the first base. Trimming leaves V shorter by 3 bases and J shorter by 4 bases, with the junction holding 5 bases beyond the gene matches. The cohort consisted of some 730 healthy bone marrow donors. Cohort members were all nominally healthy when sampled, although unrecorded immune exposures were likely present. The donor was CMV seropositive and belonged to the group of 250 to 300 seropositive cohort members. Each donor provided a peripheral blood sample, and peripheral blood mononuclear cells were used for TCR beta sequencing. Genomic DNA was extracted from the blood cell samples with the Qiagen DNeasy Blood Extraction Kit. Libraries came from the immunoSEQ multiplex PCR assay. A mixture of 60 forward primers for TCR Vbeta segments and 13 reverse primers for TCR Jbeta segments was used in the multiplex PCR. Amplification of the CDR3 region of rearranged TCR beta genes was performed with a multiplex PCR assay on genomic DNA. Amplified TCR beta libraries were sequenced as 87-base-pair reads on the Illumina HiSeq System. From the authors' description of their analysis: Across the 600 to 700 repertoires, a later analysis counted approximately 75 million unique TCR beta chains, 8.5 million to 12 million of which were shared by at least two donors. To remove PCR and sequencing errors, raw reads were error-corrected and collapsed into unique sequences using a nearest-neighbor algorithm that merged closely related sequences. CDR3 sequences were aligned to IMGT reference sequences to assign V, D and J gene segments. For a sequence to be retained, at least a six-nucleotide match to both a V gene segment and a J gene segment was required. A rearrangement counted as productive if the CDR3 had no stop codons and remained in frame with V and J, and every other rearrangement counted as non-productive. CDR3 was defined according to IMGT convention as the region running from the second conserved V-encoded cysteine to the conserved J-encoded phenylalanine. In an earlier analysis of roughly 610 of the donors, sequences lacking an unambiguous match to a single V gene segment were excluded. An earlier analysis of several hundred of the donors called V segments functional above 56.7% productive rearrangements and segregating when the between-donor standard deviation exceeded 5%. To diagnose cytomegalovirus status from the catalog of TCR beta chain sequences, a statistical classification framework was built. In a later analysis, V and J genes were assigned by comparing TCR nucleotide sequences against IMGT/GENE-DB human TR gene sequences. The TCRdist pipeline was used in a later analysis to assign CDR3 sequences and most-parsimonious VDJ recombination scenarios. In a later analysis, every TCR beta chain was defined by the combination of its CDR3 amino acid sequence and its V-gene family, and reads without a unique V-gene family were dropped. A later analysis removed 550 to 650 highly shared, low-generation-probability nucleotide sequences to deal with suspected cross-contamination and a sequencing artifact. In a later analysis, a clonal expansion index was calculated for each public chain from normalized within-repertoire ranks of inferred template counts. Generation probabilities in a later analysis came from a VDJ recombination model fitted to out-of-frame rearrangements, and those results were checked against IGoR. Hypergeometric tests were used in a later analysis to score TCR-TCR, TCR-HLA and TCR-CMV co-occurrence, with a repertoire-size bias correction applied to the TCR pairs. A later analysis estimated false discovery rates by permuting HLA or CMV assignments 20 times. A later analysis grouped co-occurring TCRs with DBSCAN, adding TCRdist sequence similarity when clustering within HLA-allele-positive subsets. Co-occurrence clustering excluded repertoires with fewer than 30,000 or more than 120,000 public chains, plus five with anomalous nucleotide sharing. TCRdb re-hosts the immuneACCESS table, in-frame sequences only. Its copies lack some clones; in the studies checked, an unresolved V gene accounts for under half of them, and the cause for the rest is not known. That table is the source of V, J and clone size, and D and trimming were worked out from the DNA. This sample holds approximately 110,000 clones; 60% to 75% were observed only once. Together, the top ten hold approximately 10% of the sample.

This sequence was found in a man between 35 and 55 years old in good health and CMV-seropositive. Sequencing was done on a sample of PBMCs. This receptor chain uses TRBV5-1 and TRBJ2-5, with TRBD1 identical over 8 junction bases. CDR3 reads: CASSSGQGLETQYF. The DNA is TGCGCCAGCAGCTCAGGACAGGGACTAGAGACCCAGTACTTC.